One and the same sample provided the 8 T cell receptor beta chains below, sequenced in a study of early stage breast cancer tumors listed by TCRdb under 2017. Libraries were built with the immunoSEQ multiplex PCR assay. TCRdb holds this immuneACCESS table with in-frame rearrangements only. Some clones are missing; in checked studies, unresolved V genes explain under half, and the rest has no known cause. The sample table shows about 34,000 clones, and roughly four fifths are seen once. The ten largest clones take up about 9.5% of the sample. The sequenced sample consisted of breast tumor tissue. These receptors all come from a person aged 25-39 years with breast cancer.

CDR3 DNA: TGTGCCAGCAGCAATAGCGGGATTTCGGGGCAGGGGCCACCCGACGAGCAGTACTTC. This gives the protein CASSNSGISGQGPPDEQYF. J is TRBJ2-7 and V is TRBV21-1; the table's D call, TRBD2, was not checked against the DNA. TRBV21-1 is classified as a pseudogene. This CDR3 has 19 amino acids.

The rearrangement links TRBV7-2 to TRBJ2-7; D is perhaps TRBD1 or TRBD2 (5 bases each). The germline gives CDR1 SGHTA, CDR2 FQGNSA. The CDR3 runs 11 residues. Trimming took 5 bases from V and 9 from J, leaving 11 bases between them. Here the CDR3 DNA reads TGTGCCAGCAGCCGGGACCCAATGCAGTACTTC. Its protein product is CASSRDPMQYF.

This clone turned up a few times. The chain employs TRBV10-1 and TRBJ2-3; D unclear. This CDR3 comprises 15 residues. The germline V and J ends were trimmed by 0 bases and 1 base, with 8 bases remaining between them. CDR1 WNHNN and CDR2 SYGVQD come from the germline V gene (reference sequence). The CDR3 region is CASSESRLRTDTQYF. Here the CDR3 DNA reads TGCGCCAGCAGTGAGTCGAGACTCCGCACAGATACGCAGTATTTT.

The V call is TRBV5-1, the J call TRBJ1-1, with 7 bases fitting TRBD1. J lost 5 bases, V lost 4 bases, and 5 bases had no gene match. Germline CDR1 reads SGHRS; CDR2 reads YFSETQ. The CDR3 extends over 13 amino acids. The CDR3 here is CASSVTGRTEAFF. CDR3 DNA: TGCGCCAGCAGCGTGACAGGGAGAACTGAAGCTTTCTTT.

The chain employs TRBV19 and TRBJ2-5; D may be TRBD1 or TRBD2 (5 bases each). This CDR3 contains 13 residues. The V end was cut by 5 bases, the J end by 5 bases, with 12 bases between. Germline lookup yields CDR1 LNHDA and CDR2 SQIVND (reference sequence). The CDR3: CASSWGIGETQYF. CDR3 nucleotides: TGTGCCAGTAGTTGGGGGATTGGGGAGACCCAGTACTTC.

The J gene is TRBJ1-5, the V gene TRBV30; D is possibly TRBD1 (5 bases). V was pared by 4 bases and J by 0 bases, with 7 bases between. Germline V gives CDR1 GTSNPN, CDR2 SVGIG (reference sequence). The CDR3 spans 13 residues. CDR3 amino acids: CAWTGSSNQPQHF. The CDR3 region has the DNA TGTGCCTGGACAGGGAGTAGCAATCAGCCCCAGCATTTT.

Here the CDR3 reads CASSLILGELFF. Written as DNA, the CDR3 is TGCGCCAGCAGCTTGATACTAGGGGAGCTGTTTTTT. This chain connects TRBV5-1 to TRBJ2-2; D gene uncertain. This CDR3 contains 12 residues. Germline assignment: CDR1 SGHRS and CDR2 YFSETQ. With 1 base removed from V and 8 bases from J, the gap between germline ends came to 6 bases.

V usage is TRBV7-9 and J usage is TRBJ1-1; D is uncertain. There are 14 residues in the CDR3. Looked up from germline, CDR1 is SEHNR and CDR2 is FQNEAQ (reference sequence). Trimming removed 3 bases at V and 1 base at J, with 9 bases between. CDR3: CASSFPARNTEAFF. CDR3 DNA sequence: TGTGCCAGCAGCTTCCCGGCGAGGAACACTGAAGCTTTCTTT.